This T cell receptor (beta chain) derives from a study of post-analysis software for immune sequencing data. V gave up 2 bases and J gave up 6 bases; unmatched junction bases: 10. CDR3 length: 18 residues. CDR1 and CDR2 from the germline V gene are MGHRA and YSYEKL. cDNA libraries of TCR beta carried unique molecular identifiers. One entry per CDR3 protein, called by TCRdb with MiXCR from the PCR reads. Of hundreds of thousands of distinct CDR3 sequences listed, approximately 46% are singletons. Concerning this clonotype: Its specificity is not known.

Study conclusions and caveats: Elevated frequency relative to controls characterized several TRBV segments in patients, TRBV5-6, TRBV5-1 and TRBV20-1 among them.

The specimen was blood. The rearrangement joins TRBV4-1 to TRBJ2-3, with 14 bases matching TRBD2. The source is a girl aged 10 to 17 with multiple sclerosis. CDR3 sequence reads: CASSQFPTSGRVGDTQYF. The CDR3 coding sequence is TGCGCCAGCAGCCAATTCCCGACTAGCGGGAGGGTCGGGGATACGCAGTATTTT.